A single T cell receptor beta chain is shown here with its context. Its antigen is still unknown. This specimen belongs to a study of immune evolution from preneoplasia to lung adenocarcinoma. The repertoire was sequenced with immunoSEQ multiplex PCR; TCRdb's copy has only in-frame clones and lacks some. This sample has over 30,000 clones, with about 74% found just once. The study, taken as a whole, reports: Top clone share appeared to fall from AAH through AIS, MIA, adenocarcinoma.

Unmatched junction bases numbered 4, after V lost 4 bases and J lost 3 bases. This CDR3 has 13 amino acids. Per germline, CDR1 GTSNPN and CDR2 SVGIG (reference sequence). The clonotype originates from a person between 55 and 69 years old with lung adenocarcinoma. This rearrangement joins TRBV30 to TRBJ2-7; 9 nucleotides line up with TRBD1. The sample consisted of FFPE invasive lung adenocarcinoma tissue. CDR3 residues: CAWTRDRDYEQYF. In DNA form, the CDR3 reads TGTGCCTGGACCCGGGACAGGGACTACGAGCAGTACTTC. Based on the CDR3 plus reference TRBV30 and TRBJ2-7, the full variable domain is SQTIHQWPATLVQPVGSPLSLECTVEGTSNPNLYWYRQAAGRGLQLLFYSVGIGQISSEVPQNLSASRPQDRQFILSSKKLLLSDSGFYLCAWTRDRDYEQYFGPGTRLTVT.